The rows below give T cell receptor beta chains drawn from one sample of a study of blood T cell repertoires in COVID-19. Profiling relied on immunoSEQ multiplex PCR, and the TCRdb table lists in-frame clones only, not all of them. The sample has 200,000 or so clones, over 60% seen once. Material: peripheral blood. The receptors were gathered from a woman in her 70s with acute or convalescent COVID-19. Both conserved end residues are part of each CDR3. Some rows mark clone size as missing; the rest say once, few, many or name a class of expanded clone.

J gene: TRBJ2-3
V gene: TRBV10-1
clone size: .
CDR3 protein: CASSESISGSADTQYF

J gene: TRBJ2-7
V gene: TRBV3-1/TRBV3-2
clone size: .
CDR3 protein: CASSQGLAVLGTYF

J gene: TRBJ2-6
V gene: TRBV19
clone size: .
CDR3 protein: CASSFVSGANVLTF

J gene: TRBJ2-3
V gene: TRBV2
clone size: .
CDR3 protein: CASNPTGGRTDTQYF

J gene: TRBJ2-7
V gene: TRBV19
clone size: .
CDR3 protein: CATTGFATYEQYF

J gene: TRBJ2-1
V gene: TRBV5-6
clone size: few
CDR3 protein: CASSLGLAGGLGNEQFF

J gene: TRBJ2-7
V gene: TRBV10-3
clone size: .
CDR3 protein: CAISGGQYLSYEQYF

J gene: TRBJ2-7
V gene: TRBV20-1
clone size: .
CDR3 protein: CSASLSGAYEQYF

J gene: TRBJ2-1
V gene: TRBV2
clone size: few
CDR3 protein: CASSEEDIFESSYNEQFF

J gene: TRBJ2-7
V gene: TRBV5-5
clone size: once
CDR3 protein: CASSLFGTAIYEQYF

J gene: TRBJ2-3
V gene: TRBV5-1
clone size: .
CDR3 protein: CASSLKGASTDTQYF

J gene: TRBJ2-7
V gene: TRBV18
clone size: .
CDR3 protein: CASSPTSGSGNEQYF

J gene: TRBJ1-1
V gene: TRBV19
clone size: .
CDR3 protein: CASSSLETTNTEAFF

J gene: TRBJ1-2
V gene: TRBV5-5
clone size: .
CDR3 protein: CASSLATGGNGYTF

J gene: TRBJ2-5
V gene: TRBV18
clone size: .
CDR3 protein: CASSLSGRGETQYF

J gene: TRBJ2-1
V gene: TRBV7-9
clone size: few
CDR3 protein: CASSLGTSGYNEQFF

J gene: TRBJ2-1
V gene: TRBV30
clone size: .
CDR3 protein: CAWSPEVLAGAEQFF

J gene: TRBJ2-1
V gene: TRBV9
clone size: .
CDR3 protein: CASSGGQSSYNEQFF

J gene: TRBJ1-5
V gene: TRBV7-9
clone size: .
CDR3 protein: CASSLGGGNQPQHF

J gene: TRBJ2-5
V gene: TRBV28
clone size: .
CDR3 protein: CASSLGGGRAEETQYF

J gene: TRBJ1-2
V gene: TRBV7-6
clone size: .
CDR3 protein: CASSLSSAGSDGYTF

J gene: TRBJ2-1
V gene: TRBV7-9
clone size: .
CDR3 protein: CASSLVLAGGRNEQFF

J gene: TRBJ2-1
V gene: TRBV9
clone size: .
CDR3 protein: CASSVGWTGLAGYNEQFF

J gene: TRBJ1-5
V gene: TRBV24-1
clone size: .
CDR3 protein: CATNCSDRGVGNQPQHF

J gene: TRBJ2-1
V gene: TRBV10-1
clone size: .
CDR3 protein: CASSGTSGRYNEQFF

J gene: TRBJ1-5
V gene: TRBV12-3/TRBV12-4
clone size: few
CDR3 protein: CASSDRVQPQHF

J gene: TRBJ2-3
V gene: TRBV9
clone size: .
CDR3 protein: CASSVLIAGARDTQYF

J gene: TRBJ2-1
V gene: TRBV6-6
clone size: .
CDR3 protein: CASRLAGGGYNEQFF

J gene: TRBJ2-3
V gene: TRBV28
clone size: .
CDR3 protein: CASRGSGRGTDTQYF

J gene: TRBJ1-1
V gene: TRBV6-5
clone size: few
CDR3 protein: CASRSARGNTEAFF

J gene: TRBJ1-5
V gene: TRBV4-1
clone size: medium-sized
CDR3 protein: CASSQDRRYQPQHF

J gene: TRBJ1-2
V gene: TRBV6-1
clone size: .
CDR3 protein: CASSEGNVGTANYGYTF

J gene: TRBJ1-2
V gene: TRBV10-2
clone size: .
CDR3 protein: CASSEYSGGDASAYTF

J gene: TRBJ1-5
V gene: TRBV3-1/TRBV3-2
clone size: once
CDR3 protein: CASSQGDYSNQPQHF

J gene: TRBJ2-3
V gene: TRBV11-1
clone size: .
CDR3 protein: CASSFVGLRPYF

J gene: TRBJ1-6
V gene: TRBV28
clone size: .
CDR3 protein: CASSSPRRTANSPLHF

J gene: TRBJ2-3
V gene: TRBV11-2
clone size: .
CDR3 protein: CASRSTPGDTQYF

J gene: TRBJ1-5
V gene: TRBV2
clone size: .
CDR3 protein: CASDLESNQPQHF

J gene: TRBJ2-1
V gene: TRBV5-1
clone size: .
CDR3 protein: CASSRGDTYNEQFF

J gene: TRBJ2-2
V gene: TRBV7-3
clone size: .
CDR3 protein: CASSYLAGGLAGELFF

J gene: TRBJ2-2
V gene: TRBV7-9
clone size: .
CDR3 protein: CASSFTRGDTGELFF

J gene: TRBJ2-3
V gene: TRBV5-4
clone size: .
CDR3 protein: CASRWTSGRGTDTQYF

J gene: TRBJ1-2
V gene: TRBV29-1
clone size: .
CDR3 protein: CSVTDRGRGGYTF